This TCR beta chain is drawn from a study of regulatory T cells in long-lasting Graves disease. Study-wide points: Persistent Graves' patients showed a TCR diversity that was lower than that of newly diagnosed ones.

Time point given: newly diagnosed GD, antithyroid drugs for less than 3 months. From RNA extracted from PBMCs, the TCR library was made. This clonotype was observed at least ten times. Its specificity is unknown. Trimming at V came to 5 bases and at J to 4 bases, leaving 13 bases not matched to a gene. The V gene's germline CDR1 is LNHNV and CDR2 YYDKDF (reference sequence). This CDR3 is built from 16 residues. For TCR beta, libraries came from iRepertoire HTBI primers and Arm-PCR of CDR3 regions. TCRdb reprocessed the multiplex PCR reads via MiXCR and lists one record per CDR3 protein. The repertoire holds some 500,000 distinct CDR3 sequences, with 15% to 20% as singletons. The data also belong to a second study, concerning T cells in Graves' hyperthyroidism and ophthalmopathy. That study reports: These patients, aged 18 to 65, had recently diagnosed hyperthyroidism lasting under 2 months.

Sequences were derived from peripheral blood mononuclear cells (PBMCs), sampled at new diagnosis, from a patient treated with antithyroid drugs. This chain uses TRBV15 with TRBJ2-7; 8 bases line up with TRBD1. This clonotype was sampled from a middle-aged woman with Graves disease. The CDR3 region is CATSSRGTGQFYEQYF. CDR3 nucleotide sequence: TGTGCCACCAGCTCCCGGGGGACAGGACAATTTTACGAGCAGTACTTC. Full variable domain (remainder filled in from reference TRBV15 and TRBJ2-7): DAMVIQNPRYQVTQFGKPVTLSCSQTLNHNVMYWYQQKSSQAPKLLFHYYDKDFNNEADTPDNFQSRRPNTSFCFLDIRSPGLGDTAMYLCATSSRGTGQFYEQYFGPGTRLTVT.